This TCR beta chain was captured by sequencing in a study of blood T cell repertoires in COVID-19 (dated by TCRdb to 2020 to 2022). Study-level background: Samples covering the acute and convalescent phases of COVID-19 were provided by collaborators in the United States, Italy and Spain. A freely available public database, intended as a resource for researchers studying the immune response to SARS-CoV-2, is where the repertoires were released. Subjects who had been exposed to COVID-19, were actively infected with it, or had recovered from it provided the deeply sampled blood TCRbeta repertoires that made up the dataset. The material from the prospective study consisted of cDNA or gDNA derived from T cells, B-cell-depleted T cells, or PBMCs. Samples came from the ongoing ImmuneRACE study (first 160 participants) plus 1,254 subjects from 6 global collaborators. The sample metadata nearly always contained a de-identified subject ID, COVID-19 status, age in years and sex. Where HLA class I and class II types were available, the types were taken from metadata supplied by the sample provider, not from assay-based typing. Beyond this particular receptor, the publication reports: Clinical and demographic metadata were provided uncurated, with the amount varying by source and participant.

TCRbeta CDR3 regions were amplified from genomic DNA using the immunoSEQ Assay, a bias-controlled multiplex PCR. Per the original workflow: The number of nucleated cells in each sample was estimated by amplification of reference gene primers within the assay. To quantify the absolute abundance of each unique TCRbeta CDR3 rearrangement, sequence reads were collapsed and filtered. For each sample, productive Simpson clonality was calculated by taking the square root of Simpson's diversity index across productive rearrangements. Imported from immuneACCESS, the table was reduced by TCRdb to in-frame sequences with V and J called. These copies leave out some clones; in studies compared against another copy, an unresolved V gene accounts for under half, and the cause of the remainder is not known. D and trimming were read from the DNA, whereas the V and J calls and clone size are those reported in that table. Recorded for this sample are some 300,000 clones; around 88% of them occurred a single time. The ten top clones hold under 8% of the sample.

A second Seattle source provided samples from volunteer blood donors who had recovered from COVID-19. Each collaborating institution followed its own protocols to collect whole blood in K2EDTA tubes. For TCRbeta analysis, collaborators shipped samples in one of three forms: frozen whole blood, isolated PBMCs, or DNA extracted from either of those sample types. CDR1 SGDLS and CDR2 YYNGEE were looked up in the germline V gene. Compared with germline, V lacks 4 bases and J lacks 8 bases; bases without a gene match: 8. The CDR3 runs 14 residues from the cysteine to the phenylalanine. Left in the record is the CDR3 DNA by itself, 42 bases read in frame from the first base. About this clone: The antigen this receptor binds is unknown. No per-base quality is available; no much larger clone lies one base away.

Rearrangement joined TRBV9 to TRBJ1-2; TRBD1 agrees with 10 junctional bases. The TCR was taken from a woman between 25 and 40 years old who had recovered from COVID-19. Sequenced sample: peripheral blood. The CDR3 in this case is CASSPRDRGFGYTF. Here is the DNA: TGTGCCAGCAGCCCCCGGGACAGGGGATTCGGCTACACCTTC.